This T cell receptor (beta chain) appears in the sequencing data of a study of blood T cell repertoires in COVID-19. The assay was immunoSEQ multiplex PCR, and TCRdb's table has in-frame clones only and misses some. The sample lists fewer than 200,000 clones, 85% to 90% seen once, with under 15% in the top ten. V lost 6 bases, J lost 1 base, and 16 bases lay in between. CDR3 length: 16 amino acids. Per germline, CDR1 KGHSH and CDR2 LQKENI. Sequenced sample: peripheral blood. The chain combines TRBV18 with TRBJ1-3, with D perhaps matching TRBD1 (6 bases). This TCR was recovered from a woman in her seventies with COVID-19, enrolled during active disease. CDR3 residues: CASSLKPTGSGNTIYF. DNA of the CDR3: TGTGCCAGCTCCCTAAAACCAACAGGGTCTGGAAACACCATATATTTT.